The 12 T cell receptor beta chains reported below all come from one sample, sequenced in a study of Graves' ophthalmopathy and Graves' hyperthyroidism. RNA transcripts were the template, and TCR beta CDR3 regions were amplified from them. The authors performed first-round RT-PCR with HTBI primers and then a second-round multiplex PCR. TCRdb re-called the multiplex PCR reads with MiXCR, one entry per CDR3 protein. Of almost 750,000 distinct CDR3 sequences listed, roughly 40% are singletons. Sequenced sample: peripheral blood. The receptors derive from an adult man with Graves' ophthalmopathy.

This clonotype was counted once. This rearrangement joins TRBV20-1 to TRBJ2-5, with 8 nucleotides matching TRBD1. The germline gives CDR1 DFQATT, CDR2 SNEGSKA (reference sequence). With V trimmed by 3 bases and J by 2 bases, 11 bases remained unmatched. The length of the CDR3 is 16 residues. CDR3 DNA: TGCAGTGCTAGGGACCCTCTCCGGACAGGGCAAGAGACCCAGTACTTC. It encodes CSARDPLRTGQETQYF.

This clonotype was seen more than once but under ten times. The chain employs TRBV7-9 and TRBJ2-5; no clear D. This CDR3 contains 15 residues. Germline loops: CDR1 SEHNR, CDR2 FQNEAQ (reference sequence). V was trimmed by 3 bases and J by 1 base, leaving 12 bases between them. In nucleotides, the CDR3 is TGTGCCAGCAGCTTGACGACCGGGCCCCAAGAGACCCAGTACTTC. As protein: CASSLTTGPQETQYF.

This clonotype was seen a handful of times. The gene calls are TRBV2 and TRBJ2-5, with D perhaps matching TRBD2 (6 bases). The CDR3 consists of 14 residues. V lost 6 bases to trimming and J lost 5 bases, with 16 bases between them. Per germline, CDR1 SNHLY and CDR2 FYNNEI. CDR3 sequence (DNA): TGTGCCAGCAGGCCCCTGAGCGGAGGGGAGACCCAGTACTTC. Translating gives CASRPLSGGETQYF. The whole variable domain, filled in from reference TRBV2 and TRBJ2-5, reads EPEVTQTPSHQVTQMGQEVILRCVPISNHLYFYWYRQILGQKVEFLVSFYNNEISEKSEIFDDQFSVERPDGSNFTLKIRSTKLEDSAMYFCASRPLSGGETQYFGPGTRLLVL.

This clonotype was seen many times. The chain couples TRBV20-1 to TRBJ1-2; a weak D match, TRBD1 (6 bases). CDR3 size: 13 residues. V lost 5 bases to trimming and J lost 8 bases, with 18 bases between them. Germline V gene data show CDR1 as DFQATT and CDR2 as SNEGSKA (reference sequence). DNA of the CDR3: TGCAGTGCTCAGATAGGGGGGATGGACGGCTACACCTTC. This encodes CSAQIGGMDGYTF.

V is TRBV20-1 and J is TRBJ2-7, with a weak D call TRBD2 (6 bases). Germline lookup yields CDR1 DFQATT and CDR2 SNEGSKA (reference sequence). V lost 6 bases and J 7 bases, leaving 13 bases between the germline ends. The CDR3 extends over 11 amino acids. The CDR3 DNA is TGCAGTGCCCCCAACGGGGGAGAGCAGTACTTC. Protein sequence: CSAPNGGEQYF.

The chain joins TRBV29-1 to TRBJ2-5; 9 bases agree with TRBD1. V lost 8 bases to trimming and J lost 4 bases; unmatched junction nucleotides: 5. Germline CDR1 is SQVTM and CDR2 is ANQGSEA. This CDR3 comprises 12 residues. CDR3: CSLDRGGETQYF. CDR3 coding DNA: TGCAGCCTCGACAGGGGGGGAGAGACCCAGTACTTC.

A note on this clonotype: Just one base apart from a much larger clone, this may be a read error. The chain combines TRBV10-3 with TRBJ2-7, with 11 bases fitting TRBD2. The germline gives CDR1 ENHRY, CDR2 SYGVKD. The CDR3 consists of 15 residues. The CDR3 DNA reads TGTGCCATCAGTGAGGGGACTAGCGGATTCATAGAGCGGTACTTC. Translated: CAISEGTSGFIERYF.

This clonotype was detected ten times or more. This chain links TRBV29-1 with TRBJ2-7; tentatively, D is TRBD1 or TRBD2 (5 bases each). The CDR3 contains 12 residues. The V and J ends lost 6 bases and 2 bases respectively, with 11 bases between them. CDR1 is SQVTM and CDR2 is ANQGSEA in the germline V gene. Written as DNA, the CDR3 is TGCAGCGTGGGATGGGGGACCTACGAGCAGTACTTC. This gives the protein CSVGWGTYEQYF.

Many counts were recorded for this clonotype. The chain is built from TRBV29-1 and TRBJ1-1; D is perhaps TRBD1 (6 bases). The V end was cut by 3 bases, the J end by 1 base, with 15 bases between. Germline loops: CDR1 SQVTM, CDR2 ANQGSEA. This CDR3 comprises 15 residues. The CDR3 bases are TGCAGCGTTGAGTTGGCCAGGGGAAGGAACACTGAAGCTTTCTTT. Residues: CSVELARGRNTEAFF.

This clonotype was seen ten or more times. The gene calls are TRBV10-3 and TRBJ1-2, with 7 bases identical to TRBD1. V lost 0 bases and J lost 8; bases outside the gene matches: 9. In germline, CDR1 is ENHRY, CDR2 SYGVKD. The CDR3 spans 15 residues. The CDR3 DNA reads TGTGCCATCAGTGAGTCTGAGAGGGGGCTTGGGGGCTACACCTTC. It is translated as CAISESERGLGGYTF.

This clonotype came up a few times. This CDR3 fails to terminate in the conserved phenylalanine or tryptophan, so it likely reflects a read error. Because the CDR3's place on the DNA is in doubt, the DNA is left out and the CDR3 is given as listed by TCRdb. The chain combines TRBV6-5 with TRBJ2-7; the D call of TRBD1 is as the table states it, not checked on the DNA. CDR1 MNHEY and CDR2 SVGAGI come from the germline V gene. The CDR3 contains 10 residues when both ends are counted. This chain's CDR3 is CASSERAGVS.

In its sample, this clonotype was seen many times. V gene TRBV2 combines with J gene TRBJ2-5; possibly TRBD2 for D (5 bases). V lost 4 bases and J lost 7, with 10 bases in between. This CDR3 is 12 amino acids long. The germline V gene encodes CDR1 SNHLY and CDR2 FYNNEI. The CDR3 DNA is TGTGCCAGCAGTGGAGGGAAGGGGACCCAGTACTTC. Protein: CASSGGKGTQYF.